This is a list of T cell receptor beta chains from one sample in a study of T cell changes during pregnancy in multiple sclerosis. Profiling relied on immunoSEQ multiplex PCR, and the TCRdb table lists in-frame clones only, not all of them. The table records roughly 52,000 clones, 85% to 95% of them present only once. The source material was CD8+ T cells from peripheral blood mononuclear cells, sampled before pregnancy. The receptors come from a female donor with multiple sclerosis, enrolled in a pregnancy study. Both conserved end residues are part of each CDR3. Fields, in order: V gene, D gene, J gene, clone size, CDR3 DNA, CDR3 protein. A D gene is named only where the DNA matches it firmly. Size tells how often a clone was seen (once, few, many) or the class of an expanded clone, and some rows leave it out.

TRBV4-3	.	TRBJ2-1	.	TGCGCCAGCAGCCAAGAGGGGAGTGAGCAGTTCTTC	CASSQEGSEQFF
TRBV27	.	TRBJ2-7	.	TGTGCCAGCGGGGAGGTCTCCTACGAGCAGTACTTC	CASGEVSYEQYF
TRBV7-9	TRBD1	TRBJ2-5	.	TGTGCCAGCAGCTCCCCCACGGGACAGGAGAGGGAGACCCAGTACTTC	CASSSPTGQERETQYF
TRBV18	TRBD2	TRBJ2-1	.	TGTGCCAGCTCTCCCAGCTTGGTCGGGAGGGGGATGAATGAGCAGTTCTTC	CASSPSLVGRGMNEQFF
TRBV7-9	.	TRBJ1-1	few	TGTGCCAGCAGACAGGACACAGTGTGGACTGAAGCTTTCTTT	CASRQDTVWTEAFF
TRBV28	TRBD1	TRBJ2-7	.	TGTGCCAGCAGAAGACAGGGCAGTAGGTCCTACGAGCAGTACTTC	CASRRQGSRSYEQYF
TRBV4-1	TRBD2	TRBJ2-7	.	TGCGCCAGCCGACCAGCGGGAGGGCCGGGCGAGCAGTACTTC	CASRPAGGPGEQYF
TRBV4-3	.	TRBJ2-3	.	TGCGCCAGCAGCCAAGTGGCGGGCACAGATACGCAGTATTTT	CASSQVAGTDTQYF
TRBV6-4	.	TRBJ2-2	.	TGTGCCAGCAGTGACGGGGCCAGCACCGGGGAGCTGTTTTTT	CASSDGASTGELFF
TRBV27	.	TRBJ1-1	.	TGTGCCAGCAGCTATTACAGGGCCCTCCCGACTGAAGCTTTCTTT	CASSYYRALPTEAFF
TRBV4-1	TRBD1	TRBJ1-4	few	TGCGCCAGCAGCCTTACCTCAGGGGGCCGGAGTGAAAAACTGTTTTTT	CASSLTSGGRSEKLFF
TRBV2	.	TRBJ1-2	once	TGTGCCAGCTTGGGGGGGACTCCTGAGGGCTATGGCTACACCTTC	CASLGGTPEGYGYTF
TRBV20-1	.	TRBJ2-5	.	TGCAGTGCTAGGGCCGGGGAGACCCAGTACTTC	CSARAGETQYF
TRBV4-3	.	TRBJ2-7	.	TGCGCCAGCAGCCCTGGACACGGCTCCTACGAGCAGTACTTC	CASSPGHGSYEQYF
TRBV29-1	.	TRBJ2-1	.	TGCAGCGTTGAAGATTCCCCAGCGGGCTCCTACAATGAGCAGTTCTTC	CSVEDSPAGSYNEQFF
TRBV9	.	TRBJ2-2	.	TGTGCCAGCAGCGTCCAAAGGGGCGGGGAGCTGTTTTTT	CASSVQRGGELFF
TRBV27	TRBD1	TRBJ2-7	once	TGTGCCAGCAGTTCCCCCCCGGGACAGGGCCGCGAGCAGTACTTC	CASSSPPGQGREQYF
TRBV2	TRBD1	TRBJ1-1	.	TGTGCCAAACCGGGACAGGGGGCTGTCACTGAAGCTTTCTTT	CAKPGQGAVTEAFF
TRBV7-6	TRBD1	TRBJ2-7	.	TGTGCCAGCAGCTTAGGGACAGGGCACTACGAGCAGTACTTC	CASSLGTGHYEQYF
TRBV19	.	TRBJ2-2	.	TGTGCCACCTCGGACAACCCGACCGGGGAGCTGTTTTTT	CATSDNPTGELFF
TRBV28	TRBD2	TRBJ2-2	once	TGTGCCAGCAGTTTAAGGCTAGCGGGAGTGAACACCGGGGAGCTGTTTTTT	CASSLRLAGVNTGELFF
TRBV30	TRBD1	TRBJ2-3	once	TGTGCCTGGAGTGGGACAGGGGGAACAGATACGCAGTATTTT	CAWSGTGGTDTQYF
TRBV5-1	.	TRBJ1-1	.	TGCGCCAGCAGCAACCTTATGGGGGGGGAAGAAGCTTTCTTT	CASSNLMGGEEAFF
TRBV19	.	TRBJ1-4	.	TGTGCCATCAAGACCTGGGCCGAAGGGGGAGAAAAACTGTTTTTT	CAIKTWAEGGEKLFF
TRBV10-3	.	TRBJ2-7	medium-sized	TGTGCCATTGGACTCCCCTACGAGCAGTACTTC	CAIGLPYEQYF
TRBV6-1	TRBD1	TRBJ2-2	.	TGTGCCTGCCCGGGACAGGGTAACACCGGGGAGCTGTTTTTT	CACPGQGNTGELFF
TRBV27	TRBD2	TRBJ2-5	.	TGTGCCAGCAGCTCGCCGGGACTAGATAACTTGGAGACCCAGTACTTC	CASSSPGLDNLETQYF
TRBV7-9	TRBD2	TRBJ2-5	few	TGTGCCAGCAGCGGACTAGCCGTCCAAGAGACCCAGTACTTC	CASSGLAVQETQYF
TRBV19	TRBD1	TRBJ2-7	.	TGTGCCAGTAGTCCTGGGACAGGGTCCTACGAGCAGTACTTC	CASSPGTGSYEQYF
TRBV28	TRBD2	TRBJ2-7	.	TGTGCCAGCCTTAAGCGGGATTCAACCTACGAGCAGTACTTC	CASLKRDSTYEQYF
TRBV5-6	.	TRBJ2-7	.	TGTGCCAGCAGCTACCTCCTGACTTCTTCCTACGAGCAGTACTTC	CASSYLLTSSYEQYF
TRBV10-3	TRBD1	TRBJ1-2	.	TGTGCCATCAGTGGGACAGGGACCGGCTACACCTTC	CAISGTGTGYTF
TRBV29-1	.	TRBJ2-2	.	TGCAGCGTTCCTGCGGGGACTGGGTCCGGTTTCCCTTTCCTCACCGGGGAGCTGTTTTTT	CSVPAGTGSGFPFLTGELFF
TRBV10-2	.	TRBJ2-3	.	TGCGCCAGCAGTGTCGGGCAGGGATCTAGCACAGATACGCAGTATTTT	CASSVGQGSSTDTQYF
TRBV2	TRBD2	TRBJ2-7	.	TGTGCCAGCAGTGAAGGGGAGGGGCTTACCTACGAGCAGTACTTC	CASSEGEGLTYEQYF
TRBV7-6	TRBD2	TRBJ2-1	.	TGTGCCAGCAGCTTACGGGGAACGGGAGGGTCCTACAATGAGCAGTTCTTC	CASSLRGTGGSYNEQFF
TRBV4-1	TRBD1	TRBJ2-7	.	TGCGCCAGCAGCGTGGCAGGGGGTTCCTACGAGCAGTACTTC	CASSVAGGSYEQYF
TRBV19	.	TRBJ2-1	.	TGTGCCAGTACCCCGAGCGGGTACAATGAGCAGTTCTTC	CASTPSGYNEQFF
TRBV9	TRBD2	TRBJ2-3	.	TGTGCCAGCAGCATAGCGGGAGTATGGACAGATACGCAGTATTTT	CASSIAGVWTDTQYF
TRBV5-6	.	TRBJ2-3	.	TGTGCCAGCAGCACCTCTAGCATGCATACGCAGTATTTT	CASSTSSMHTQYF
TRBV6-1	.	TRBJ1-3	.	TGTGCCAGCAGTGGATCTTCGGGGGGTTCTGGAAACACCATATATTTT	CASSGSSGGSGNTIYF
TRBV7-3	.	TRBJ2-2	.	TGTGCCAGCAGCTCGGGGATGGGCGGGGAGCTGTTTTTT	CASSSGMGGELFF
TRBV11-1	TRBD2	TRBJ2-7	.	TGTGCCAGCAGCGGACTAGCGGACTACGAGCAGTACTTC	CASSGLADYEQYF
TRBV27	.	TRBJ2-7	.	TGTGCCAGCAGTTTATTGGGCCGGGAGCAGTACTTC	CASSLLGREQYF
TRBV5-1	TRBD1	TRBJ2-1	.	TGCGCCAGCAGCCCGCCCAGGGGGCCATATGAGCAGTTCTTC	CASSPPRGPYEQFF
TRBV18	.	TRBJ2-1	.	TGTGCCAGCTCACCCCCCGGGACTTCCAACGATGAGCAGTTCTTC	CASSPPGTSNDEQFF
TRBV9	TRBD2	TRBJ2-1	.	TGTGCCAGCAGCGTCAGGGCTAGCGGTTACAATGAGCAGTTCTTC	CASSVRASGYNEQFF
TRBV6-5	TRBD2	TRBJ2-3	.	TGTGCCAGCAGGCCCTTAGCGGGAGGGGGAGATACGCAGTATTTT	CASRPLAGGGDTQYF
TRBV11-1	TRBD2	TRBJ2-1	.	TGTGCCAGCAGCTTGCCAGGGAGGGGACTAGAGGCCTCCTACAATGAGCAGTTCTTC	CASSLPGRGLEASYNEQFF
TRBV5-1	.	TRBJ1-2	.	TGCGCCAGCAGCTTGGACAGATATGGCTACACCTTC	CASSLDRYGYTF
TRBV27	.	TRBJ1-1	.	TGTGCCAGCAGTTTAGTCGGGGGTAACACTGAAGCTTTCTTT	CASSLVGGNTEAFF